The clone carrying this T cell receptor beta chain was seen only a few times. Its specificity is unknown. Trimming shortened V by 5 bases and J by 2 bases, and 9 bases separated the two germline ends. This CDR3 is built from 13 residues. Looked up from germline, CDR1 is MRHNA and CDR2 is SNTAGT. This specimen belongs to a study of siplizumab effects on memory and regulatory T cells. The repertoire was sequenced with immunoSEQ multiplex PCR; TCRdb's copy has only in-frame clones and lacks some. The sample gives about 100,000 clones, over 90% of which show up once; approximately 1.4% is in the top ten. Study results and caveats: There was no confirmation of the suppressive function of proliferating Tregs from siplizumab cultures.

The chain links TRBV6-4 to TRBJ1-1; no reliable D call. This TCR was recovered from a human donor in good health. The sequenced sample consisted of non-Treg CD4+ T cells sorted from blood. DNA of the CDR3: TGTGCCAGCAGTTACCGAGTTAACACTGAAGCTTTCTTT. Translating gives CASSYRVNTEAFF.